The 6 T cell receptor beta chains listed next were all sequenced from one sample in a study of blood T cell repertoires in COVID-19 (dated by TCRdb to about 2020). Libraries were built with the immunoSEQ multiplex PCR assay. Imported from immuneACCESS, the table was reduced by TCRdb to in-frame sequences with V and J called. These copies leave out some clones; in studies compared against another copy, an unresolved V gene accounts for under half, and the cause of the remainder is not known. The sample table shows over 45,000 clones, and approximately 84% are seen once. The ten most abundant clones make up over 15% of the sample. Sequencing was carried out using peripheral blood. The receptor set was obtained from a man aged 70-80 years with active COVID-19.

The rearrangement joins TRBV10-3 to TRBJ2-7; TRBD2 matches 8 bases. This CDR3 contains 16 residues. The ends lost 0 bases at V and 1 base at J; junction bases unmatched: 5. Germline CDR1 is ENHRY and CDR2 is SYGVKD. The CDR3 region is CAISESMVAGSYEQYF. In DNA form, the CDR3 reads TGTGCCATCAGTGAGTCGATGGTAGCGGGATCCTACGAGCAGTACTTC.

J is TRBJ1-1 and V is TRBV4-1, with D possibly TRBD1 on 5 matching bases. Trimming removed 1 base from V and 1 base from J, with 10 bases in between. This CDR3 region has 15 residues. Germline lookup yields CDR1 MGHRA and CDR2 YSYEKL. CDR3 in amino acids: CASSQVPGSNTEAFF. The CDR3 nucleotides read TGCGCCAGCAGCCAAGTCCCAGGGTCGAACACTGAAGCTTTCTTT.

A few counts support this clone. The V gene is TRBV9, the J gene TRBJ1-5; D possibly corresponds to TRBD1 (6 bases). Germline V gene sequence: CDR1 SGDLS, CDR2 YYNGEE. The CDR3 is made up of 15 amino acids. V was shortened by 3 bases and J by 0 bases, with 10 bases between the two germline ends. The CDR3 DNA sequence: TGTGCCAGCAGCGAGGGGGACATTAGCAATCAGCCCCAGCATTTT. Translated: CASSEGDISNQPQHF.

The rearrangement uses TRBV4-2 and TRBJ2-1; 7 positions agree with TRBD2. The V gene end was trimmed by 5 bases and the J gene end by 12 bases; junction bases not matched to a gene: 7. CDR1 and CDR2 (germline): LGHNA, YNFKEQ. The CDR3 sequence is 12 residues long. CDR3 DNA sequence: TGTGCCAGCAGCAACAGTAGCGGGCGGCAGTTCTTC. Encoded protein: CASSNSSGRQFF.

There are a few counts of this clone. CDR3 protein: CASSQDQNSGTEAFF. DNA for the CDR3: TGTGCCAGCAGCCAAGATCAAAACAGCGGAACTGAAGCTTTCTTT. The J gene is TRBJ1-1, the V gene TRBV4-2; D gene unclear. V was clipped by 0 bases and J by 5 bases, with 13 bases between them. Germline V gene sequence: CDR1 LGHNA, CDR2 YNFKEQ. The CDR3 spans 15 residues.

The V and J genes are TRBV7-3 and TRBJ2-1; the D is unclear. Germline values: CDR1 SGHTA, CDR2 FQGTGA. V was shortened by 6 bases and J by 7 bases, with 19 bases between the two germline ends. This CDR3 has 15 amino acids. The CDR3: CASSPRAAESNEQFF. The DNA of the CDR3 is TGTGCCAGCAGTCCCCGCGCCGCGGAAAGTAATGAGCAGTTCTTC. Full variable domain (remainder filled in from reference TRBV7-3 and TRBJ2-1): GAGVSQTPSNKVTEKGKYVELRCDPISGHTALYWYRQSLGQGPEFLIYFQGTGAADDSGLPNDRFFAVRPEGSVSTLKIQRTERGDSAVYLCASSPRAAESNEQFFGPGTRLTVL.